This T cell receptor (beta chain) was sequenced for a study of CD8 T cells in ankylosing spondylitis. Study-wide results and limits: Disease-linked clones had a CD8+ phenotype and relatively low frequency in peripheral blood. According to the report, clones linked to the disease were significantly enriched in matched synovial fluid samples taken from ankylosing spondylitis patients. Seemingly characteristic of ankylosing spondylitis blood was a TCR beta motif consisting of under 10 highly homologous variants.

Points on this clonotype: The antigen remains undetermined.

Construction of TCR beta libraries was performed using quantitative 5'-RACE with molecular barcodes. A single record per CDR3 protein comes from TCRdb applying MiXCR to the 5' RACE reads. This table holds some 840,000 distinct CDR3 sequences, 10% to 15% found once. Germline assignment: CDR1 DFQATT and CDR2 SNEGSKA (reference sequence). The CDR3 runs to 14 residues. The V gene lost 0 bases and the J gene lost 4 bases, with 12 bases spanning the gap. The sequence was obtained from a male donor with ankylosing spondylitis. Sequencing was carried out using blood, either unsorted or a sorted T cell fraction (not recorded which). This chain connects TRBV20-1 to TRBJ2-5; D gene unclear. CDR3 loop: CSARDSRVGETQYF. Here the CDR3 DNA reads TGCAGTGCTAGAGATTCAAGGGTCGGAGAGACCCAGTACTTC.